This T cell receptor (beta chain) was observed in a study of blood T cell repertoires in COVID-19. Residents of 24 US areas, aged roughly 18 to 89 years, made up the participants. Trimming removed 3 bases at V and 0 bases at J, with 10 bases between. CDR3 size: 15 residues. Germline V gene sequence: CDR1 SGDLS, CDR2 YYNGEE. TCRdb keeps only in-frame clones here, not all; method: immunoSEQ multiplex PCR. The table lists approximately 230,000 clones, 85% to 90% of them singletons. Sequencing was performed on PBMCs or T cells enriched from blood (not recorded which). The chain has TRBV9 and TRBJ2-1; possible D gene TRBD2, 5 bases. The origin of this receptor is a man aged 40-49 years who had recovered from COVID-19. The CDR3 region is CASSGSRDSYNEQFF. The CDR3 coding sequence is TGTGCCAGCAGCGGAAGCCGGGACTCCTACAATGAGCAGTTCTTC.